A selection of T cell receptor beta chains follows, all from one sample in a study of cytomegalovirus exposure and HLA in healthy donors. Here immunoSEQ multiplex PCR was the method, and the copy in TCRdb shows in-frame clones only, minus some. The data show under 200,000 clones, approximately 72% seen once. The sample was PBMCs. The receptors were gathered from a young man in good health and CMV-seronegative. Each CDR3 is given with its conserved first and last residue. The order of the fields is D gene, clone size, V gene, J gene, CDR3 DNA, CDR3 protein. The D gene is left open where the match is weak. Part of the rows lack a size; the others show once, few, many or a class for expanded clones.

>-|-|TRBV11-2|TRBJ1-1
TGTGCCAGCAGCTTAGAGAGAGCCGTGAACACTGAAGCTTTCTTT
CASSLERAVNTEAFF
>-|-|TRBV28|TRBJ2-7
TGTGCCAGCAGTTTAACCGAGATTAGCACCTACGAGCAGTACTTC
CASSLTEISTYEQYF
>TRBD2|few|TRBV5-1|TRBJ2-3
TGCGCCAGCAGCTCCCTAGCGGGAGGCACAGATACGCAGTATTTT
CASSSLAGGTDTQYF
>TRBD2|-|TRBV27|TRBJ2-1
TGTGCCAGCAGCCCGGGACTAGCGGTCTACAATGAGCAGTTCTTC
CASSPGLAVYNEQFF
>-|-|TRBV5-6|TRBJ2-1
TGTGCCAGCAGCGGGGGACTTTCTTCCTACAATGAGCAGTTCTTC
CASSGGLSSYNEQFF
>-|-|TRBV19|TRBJ2-2
TGTGCCACGAACACAGGTTCGGGCACCGGGGAGCTGTTTTTT
CATNTGSGTGELFF
>-|-|TRBV5-8|TRBJ1-2
TGTGCCAGCAGCTTACCCGGGACTCCCCTTGGCTACACCTTC
CASSLPGTPLGYTF
>-|-|TRBV9|TRBJ2-3
TGTGCCAGCAGCGCGAGCCCCATGAGCACAGATACGCAGTATTTT
CASSASPMSTDTQYF
>TRBD1|-|TRBV13|TRBJ2-7
TGTGCCAGCAGCCCCGGACAGGGGGCACCCTACGAGCAGTACTTC
CASSPGQGAPYEQYF
>TRBD2|-|TRBV2|TRBJ2-5
TGTGCCAGCAGTGAAATTGGCTGGGTAGCGGGATCCCAAGAGACCCAGTACTTC
CASSEIGWVAGSQETQYF
>-|-|TRBV13|TRBJ2-4
TGTGCCAGCAGCCACCTGGAGGGGAGGAACATTCAGTACTTC
CASSHLEGRNIQYF
>-|-|TRBV16|TRBJ2-3
TGTGCCAGCAGCCTCGGGGTAGCCGCCACAGATACGCAGTATTTT
CASSLGVAATDTQYF
>TRBD1|few|TRBV14|TRBJ2-1
TGTGCCAGCAGCTTGGACAGGCGTGGTGGGCAGTTCTTC
CASSLDRRGGQFF
>-|-|TRBV6-5|TRBJ2-1
TGTGCCAGCAGCCAGGGGACACTCAATGAGCAGTTCTTC
CASSQGTLNEQFF
>TRBD1|-|TRBV5-4|TRBJ2-7
TGTGCCAGCAGCAATCACCGGGACAGGGACTACGAGCAGTACTTC
CASSNHRDRDYEQYF
>TRBD1|-|TRBV5-4|TRBJ1-1
TGTGCCAGCAGCCCTAGACAGGGCCCCAACACTGAAGCTTTCTTT
CASSPRQGPNTEAFF
>-|-|TRBV19|TRBJ2-7
TGTGCCAGTAGCCTAAAGCGGGACACGCTCTACGAGCAGTACTTC
CASSLKRDTLYEQYF
>TRBD1|few|TRBV7-2|TRBJ1-4
TGTGCCAGCAGCCCGACAGGGTTGGATGAAAAACTGTTTTTT
CASSPTGLDEKLFF
>-|-|TRBV5-4|TRBJ2-3
TGTGCCAGCAGCTTGGCCCAGAGCACAGATACGCAGTATTTT
CASSLAQSTDTQYF
>TRBD1|-|TRBV5-6|TRBJ2-3
TGTGCCAGCAGCTTAGGGACAGGGGGTCCAGATACGCAGTATTTT
CASSLGTGGPDTQYF
>TRBD2|few|TRBV30|TRBJ2-4
TGTGCCTGGAGTGAGATAGCGGGAGGGCCTGGGGGCATTCAGTACTTC
CAWSEIAGGPGGIQYF
>TRBD1|-|TRBV19|TRBJ2-7
TGTGCCAGTAGTGCCGGGACAGAGGTAGGCGAGCAGTACTTC
CASSAGTEVGEQYF
>TRBD2|-|TRBV7-6|TRBJ2-1
TGTGCCAGCAGCTTAAAAGCGAGGCGGGAGGGCCACAATGAGCAGTTCTTC
CASSLKARREGHNEQFF
>TRBD1|-|TRBV30|TRBJ1-1
TGTGCCTGGAGCGACTATGGACAGGTGAACACTGAAGCTTTCTTT
CAWSDYGQVNTEAFF
>-|-|TRBV5-6|TRBJ1-4
TGTGCCAGCAGCCGAAGGGGGGAAAAACTGTTTTTT
CASSRRGEKLFF
>-|-|TRBV9|TRBJ2-1
TGTGCCAGCGGGGGCGGCTCGAGCTCCTACAATGAGCAGTTCTTC
CASGGGSSSYNEQFF
>-|-|TRBV6-5|TRBJ2-7
TGTGCCAGCAGTTACTCGCGGACTCTGAGCTCCTACGAGCAGTACTTC
CASSYSRTLSSYEQYF
>-|-|TRBV28|TRBJ2-3
TGTGCCAGCAGTTTATCAGGGGCCCTAGATGGCACAGATACGCAGTATTTT
CASSLSGALDGTDTQYF
>-|-|TRBV6-5|TRBJ1-4
TGTGCCAGCAGTTACTCCCGTTCTAATGAAAAACTGTTTTTT
CASSYSRSNEKLFF
>TRBD2|few|TRBV9|TRBJ2-5
TGTGCCAGCAGCGTAGGGGGACTAGCGGGAGAGGAGACCCAGTACTTC
CASSVGGLAGEETQYF
>-|-|TRBV6-5|TRBJ1-3
TGTGCCAGCACCTCAGGAGGGTTTCCTGGAAACACCATATATTTT
CASTSGGFPGNTIYF
>TRBD2|-|TRBV5-4|TRBJ2-1
TGTGCCAGCAGCTTGGGAGGTGACGGGGGGGCTGAGCAGTTCTTC
CASSLGGDGGAEQFF
>-|-|TRBV18|TRBJ2-7
TGTGCCAGCTCACCTCCTTCTAGGTACGAGCAGTACTTC
CASSPPSRYEQYF
>TRBD1|-|TRBV19|TRBJ1-6
TGTGCCAGTAGTATAGAGTTGGGGACAGGTCGTTCACCCCTCCACTTT
CASSIELGTGRSPLHF
>-|-|TRBV16|TRBJ2-7
TGTGCCAGCAGCCCCCTCGAGCGCGAGCAGTACTTC
CASSPLEREQYF
>-|-|TRBV5-6|TRBJ2-5
TGTGCCAGCAGCTTTAACCCCGGGGGAGCAGAGACCCAGTACTTC
CASSFNPGGAETQYF
>TRBD1|-|TRBV7-2|TRBJ2-7
TGTGCCAGCAGCCCGGACAGGGGCATGGGCGAGCAGTACTTC
CASSPDRGMGEQYF